This TCR beta chain was sequenced for a study of T cells after yellow fever vaccination. Germline values: CDR1 SGHTA, CDR2 FQGTGA. V shed 5 bases and J shed 0 bases, with 8 bases lying between them. This CDR3 spans 13 amino acids. TCRdb ran MiXCR on the 5' RACE reads and lists one entry per CDR3 protein. This table holds just over 300,000 distinct CDR3 sequences, 3.6% found once. The clonotype comes from a man between 18 and 29 years old who received the YFV17D yellow fever vaccine. The chain recombines TRBV7-3 with TRBJ2-7, with D unclear. The input for sequencing was PBMCs, taken on the day of the yellow fever booster vaccination. CDR3 coding DNA: TGTGCCAGCAGCCCACCGGCCTCCTACGAGCAGTACTTC. Residues: CASSPPASYEQYF. Drawing the rest from reference TRBV7-3 and TRBJ2-7, the complete variable domain is GAGVSQTPSNKVTEKGKYVELRCDPISGHTALYWYRQSLGQGPEFLIYFQGTGAADDSGLPNDRFFAVRPEGSVSTLKIQRTERGDSAVYLCASSPPASYEQYFGPGTRLTVT.